The sequence of this TCR beta chain was determined in a study of shared clonotypes between healthy human individuals. The germline gives CDR1 LNHDA, CDR2 SQIVND (reference sequence). CDR3 size: 12 residues. The V end lost 8 bases, the J end lost 1 base, and 8 bases lay between the germline ends. The protocol was immunoSEQ multiplex PCR, while the TCRdb copy is restricted to in-frame clones and leaves out a portion. The sample has hundreds of thousands of clones, less than 96% seen once; the top ten hold about 0.064%. Study-level results: Deeper or shallower sequencing was expected to change how clonotypes are shared among donors.

In the case of this clone: Its antigen is not known.

Input material: naive CD4+ T cells sorted from blood. Subset given: CD45RA+ positively selected. The receptor was derived from a woman in her twenties or thirties in good health. V is TRBV19 and J is TRBJ1-1; D gene ambiguous. CDR3 in DNA: TGTGCCAGTTATTTGGGGAACACTGAAGCTTTCTTT. Protein sequence: CASYLGNTEAFF.